These 14 T cell receptor beta chains came from one sample sequenced in a study of T cell clusters in autoimmune cytopenias. Some 34,000 genome equivalents of blood DNA were amplified for TRB. TRB rearrangements were amplified by touch-down multiplex PCR with mixed TRB-A/B primers. One entry per CDR3 protein, without DNA, is what TCRdb gives after re-calling the multiplex PCR reads. The sample has approximately 6,000 distinct CDR3 sequences; the top ten hold approximately 8%. Sample: peripheral blood. These receptors were collected from a human donor with an autoimmune cytopenia or autoimmune hepatitis (not recorded which).

J is TRBJ2-1 and V is TRBV7-2. CDR3 length: 15 residues. Germline V CDR1 and CDR2: SGHTA, FQGNSA. The CDR3 is CASSPDPSSYNEQFF.

The chain recombines TRBV27 with TRBJ2-2; the TCRdb call, TRBD1, lacks DNA for checking. The CDR3 consists of 14 residues. Germline-derived CDR1 and CDR2 are MNHEY and SMNVEV (reference sequence). The CDR3: CASSYGGAPGELFF.

This clonotype is called medium-sized (0.01 to 0.1%) based on its frequency. The J gene is TRBJ2-5, the V gene TRBV19; TCRdb's D gene call, TRBD1, goes unchecked for lack of DNA. This CDR3 spans 13 amino acids. Germline CDR1 and CDR2: LNHDA and SQIVND (reference sequence). The CDR3 is CASSMGQSRTQYF.

The chain couples TRBV6-5 to TRBJ2-5; TCRdb reports TRBD1, a call that lacks DNA to check it against. CDR1 is MNHEY and CDR2 is SVGAGI in the germline V gene. CDR3 length equals 15 residues. CDR3 loop: CASIYSQGGGETQYF.

This clonotype counts as medium-sized by frequency. The rearrangement uses TRBV19 and TRBJ2-3; the TCRdb call, TRBD1, lacks DNA for checking. The CDR3 length is 14 residues. The germline CDR1 and CDR2 sequences are LNHDA and SQIVND (reference sequence). CDR3 sequence reads: CASSFGTPGDTQYF.

This clonotype is labeled medium-sized based on frequency. The chain is built from TRBV6-2 or TRBV6-3 and TRBJ2-2; TCRdb's D call of TRBD1 is untestable without DNA. The V gene's germline CDR1 is MNHEY and CDR2 SVGEGT. This CDR3 is built from 16 residues. The chain's CDR3 is CASSYSPGVVAGELFF.

Frequency places this clonotype as medium-sized. The gene calls are TRBV30 and TRBJ2-1; the TCRdb call, TRBD1, lacks DNA for checking. The germline gives CDR1 GTSNPN, CDR2 SVGIG (reference sequence). The CDR3 is 15 amino acids. CDR3 protein: CAWRGRKSSYNEQFF. The full variable domain, its missing parts supplied by reference TRBV30 and TRBJ2-1, is SQTIHQWPATLVQPVGSPLSLECTVEGTSNPNLYWYRQAAGRGLQLLFYSVGIGQISSEVPQNLSASRPQDRQFILSSKKLLLSDSGFYLCAWRGRKSSYNEQFFGPGTRLTVL.

This clonotype counts as medium-sized by frequency. The chain employs TRBV27 and TRBJ2-5; TCRdb lists TRBD2, though no DNA is available to test this call. CDR1 is MNHEY and CDR2 is SMNVEV in the germline V gene (reference sequence). The CDR3 runs to 15 residues. CDR3 residues: CASSLFTSGGETQYF.

The chain recombines TRBV28 with TRBJ1-2; TCRdb selects TRBD1, and the lack of DNA leaves this call unchecked. CDR1 is MDHEN, CDR2 SYDVKM, per germline. CDR3 length: 14 amino acids. CDR3 sequence: CAVRDSLVLYGYTF.

CDR3 amino acids: CASSLGGAGANYGYTF. The chain links TRBV7-2 to TRBJ1-2; TCRdb outputs TRBD1, but without DNA this stays unchecked. Germline-derived CDR1 and CDR2 are SGHTA and FQGNSA. This CDR3 spans 16 amino acids.

The chain has TRBV18 and TRBJ2-7. Germline CDR1 reads KGHSH; CDR2 reads LQKENI. The CDR3 has 14 amino acids. CDR3 residues: CASSALGGTYEQYF.

CDR3 sequence: CASSFGQASQEQYF. The rearrangement joins TRBV5-6 to TRBJ2-7; the D call from TCRdb, TRBD1, cannot be confirmed without DNA. This CDR3 has 14 residues. The germline gives CDR1 SGHDT, CDR2 YYEEEE.

This clonotype shows up as medium-sized by frequency. The V gene is TRBV27, the J gene TRBJ1-2. The germline CDR1 and CDR2 sequences are MNHEY and SMNVEV (reference sequence). This CDR3 contains 13 residues. The CDR3 reads CASSYNSGRGYTF.

V and J are TRBV10-3 and TRBJ2-1. CDR1 ENHRY and CDR2 SYGVKD come from the germline V gene. The CDR3 consists of 15 residues. CDR3: CAISEGGFGEIEQFF.